The rows below give T cell receptor beta chains drawn from one sample of a study of OX40 agonist ivuxolimab in advanced cancers. Profiling relied on immunoSEQ multiplex PCR, and the TCRdb table lists in-frame clones only, not all of them. The sample yields 90,000 to 100,000 clones, 75% to 90% seen once. Sequencing was performed on CD4+ or CD8+ T cells sorted from blood, taken in a trial of the OX40 agonist ivuxolimab. Receptors were obtained from an adult with an advanced solid tumor such as melanoma, head and neck, liver or kidney cancer. Each CDR3 is given with its conserved first and last residue. A D gene is named only where the DNA matches it firmly. Clone size is stated in some rows and not others, as once, few, many or a class when expanded.

TRBV5-8	-	-	TRBJ1-6	CASRQRYNSPLHF	TGTGCCAGCCGACAACGGTATAATTCACCCCTCCACTTT
TRBV7-9	-	TRBD2	TRBJ2-1	CASSLKGTGRAVDEQFF	TGTGCCAGCAGCTTAAAAGGGACCGGGAGGGCCGTCGATGAGCAGTTCTTC
TRBV9	few	-	TRBJ2-2	CASSVGAVNTGELFF	TGTGCCAGCAGCGTAGGTGCAGTTAACACCGGGGAGCTGTTTTTT
TRBV28	-	TRBD1	TRBJ1-2	CASSPGTGSYGGYTF	TGTGCCAGCAGCCCCGGGACAGGTAGTTACGGTGGCTACACCTTC
TRBV5-1	-	TRBD2	TRBJ2-7	CASRSGTDTYEQYF	TGCGCCAGTCGCAGCGGGACGGATACCTACGAGCAGTACTTC
TRBV7-7	-	-	TRBJ2-3	CASSLAWEDTQYF	TGTGCCAGCAGCTTAGCGTGGGAGGATACGCAGTATTTT
TRBV11-1	-	-	TRBJ1-1	CASLRAGNTEAFF	TGTGCCTCCCTCCGGGCGGGGAACACTGAAGCTTTCTTT
TRBV18	-	-	TRBJ1-4	CASSPRTGTNEKLFF	TGTGCCAGCTCACCAAGAACAGGAACTAATGAAAAACTGTTTTTT
TRBV18	-	-	TRBJ2-2	CASSPRGLNTGELFF	TGTGCCAGCTCACCACGCGGGCTGAACACCGGGGAGCTGTTTTTT
TRBV9	-	TRBD1	TRBJ1-2	CASSTSTGVNYGYTF	TGTGCCAGCAGCACTTCGACAGGGGTTAACTATGGCTACACCTTC
TRBV6-5	few	-	TRBJ1-2	CASSSSDRGYGYTF	TGTGCCAGCAGCTCCAGTGATAGGGGGTATGGCTACACCTTC
TRBV2	many	TRBD1	TRBJ1-1	CASSGLQGVTEAFF	TGTGCCAGCAGCGGGCTGCAGGGGGTCACTGAAGCTTTCTTT
TRBV28	once	-	TRBJ1-2	CASSLGGRGYGYTF	TGTGCCAGCAGTTTAGGGGGGAGGGGCTATGGCTACACCTTC
TRBV19	-	TRBD2	TRBJ2-3	CASSLITGLAGVPDTQYF	TGTGCCAGTAGTTTAATCACCGGACTAGCGGGAGTGCCAGATACGCAGTATTTT
TRBV30	-	TRBD2	TRBJ2-3	CACQPGGRTDTQYF	TGTGCCTGTCAGCCGGGCGGGAGGACAGATACGCAGTATTTT
TRBV6-1	-	-	TRBJ1-1	CASSEGINTEAFF	TGTGCCAGCAGTGAAGGCATAAACACTGAAGCTTTCTTT
TRBV2	-	TRBD1	TRBJ1-5	CASSMGQGSQPQHF	TGTGCCAGCAGCATGGGACAGGGCAGTCAGCCCCAGCATTTT
TRBV30	-	TRBD1	TRBJ1-6	CALSIGTADSPLHF	TGTGCCTTATCGATCGGGACAGCAGACTCACCCCTCCACTTT
TRBV6-6	-	TRBD1	TRBJ2-5	CASSTRDRETQYF	TGTGCCAGCAGTACCCGGGACAGAGAGACCCAGTACTTC
TRBV4-3	-	-	TRBJ2-2	CASSQASGRNTGELFF	TGCGCCAGCAGCCAAGCCTCCGGACGGAACACCGGGGAGCTGTTTTTT
TRBV5-6	-	-	TRBJ1-1	CASSLPLRPGATEAFF	TGTGCCAGCAGCTTGCCCCTCAGGCCCGGGGCCACTGAAGCTTTCTTT
TRBV18	-	-	TRBJ1-2	CASSPPSQSGYTF	TGTGCCAGCTCACCACCATCCCAATCTGGCTACACCTTC
TRBV7-3	-	-	TRBJ2-3	CASSKAWGDTQYF	TGTGCCAGCAGCAAAGCGTGGGGCGATACGCAGTATTTT
TRBV5-1	-	TRBD1	TRBJ1-6	CATRQGEESPLHF	TGCGCCACTAGGCAGGGGGAGGAATCACCCCTCCACTTT
TRBV6-5	-	-	TRBJ2-1	CASSYSGGLSYNEQFF	TGTGCCAGCAGTTACTCGGGGGGACTCTCCTACAATGAGCAGTTCTTC
TRBV7-6	once	TRBD1	TRBJ2-5	CASSKRQGAGETQYF	TGTGCCAGCAGCAAGAGACAGGGGGCGGGAGAGACCCAGTACTTC
TRBV5-1	-	-	TRBJ2-5	CASTGYNSRAETQYF	TGCGCCAGCACCGGGTATAACTCCCGGGCAGAGACCCAGTACTTC
TRBV28	-	-	TRBJ2-7	CASTTAQGTFYEQYF	TGTGCCAGCACTACGGCTCAGGGGACGTTCTACGAGCAGTACTTC
TRBV2	-	TRBD2	TRBJ2-3	CASSEYAGAGAGDTQYF	TGTGCCAGCAGTGAATATGCTGGAGCGGGAGCTGGAGATACGCAGTATTTT
TRBV9	-	-	TRBJ2-2	CASSLRISTATGELFF	TGTGCCAGCAGCTTAAGAATATCCACAGCGACCGGGGAGCTGTTTTTT
TRBV11-2	-	TRBD1	TRBJ2-5	CASTQQGARETQYF	TGTGCCAGCACCCAACAGGGGGCGCGGGAGACCCAGTACTTC
TRBV29-1	-	-	TRBJ2-5	CSVEGKQPGGGTQYF	TGCAGCGTTGAAGGGAAGCAACCTGGGGGAGGGACCCAGTACTTC
TRBV6-5	-	TRBD1	TRBJ2-7	CASRTGISGIEQYF	TGTGCCAGCAGGACAGGGATTTCTGGGATCGAGCAGTACTTC
TRBV25-1	-	TRBD1	TRBJ2-1	CASSGQGGFREQFF	TGTGCCAGCAGTGGACAGGGGGGTTTCCGTGAGCAGTTCTTC
TRBV11-3	-	TRBD2	TRBJ2-7	CASRSPRGAGGPRKNEQYF	TGTGCCAGCAGGTCCCCCCGGGGGGCGGGAGGGCCGCGGAAAAACGAGCAGTACTTC
TRBV11-2	-	-	TRBJ2-7	CASSFHYEQYF	TGTGCCAGCAGTTTCCACTACGAGCAGTACTTC